A selection of T cell receptor beta chains follows, all from one sample in a study of beta chain features in type 1 diabetes. TCRdb's table, derived via immunoSEQ multiplex PCR, lists solely in-frame clones and lacks some. Altogether approximately 400,000 clones are present, more than 12% being singletons, with the ten largest covering approximately 0.02%. Sequencing used naive CD4+ T cells from blood. The source is a woman aged 18-29 years in good health. Each CDR3 is given with its conserved first and last residue. The order of the fields is CDR3 protein, CDR3 DNA, CDR3 length, clone size, D gene, J gene, V gene. A D gene is named only where the DNA matches it firmly. Some rows have no size entry. The others give once, few or many, or a class for an expanded clone.

CASSLFGGTGANVLTF TGTGCCAGCAGTTTATTCGGGGGTACAGGGGCCAACGTCCTGACTTTC 16 few - TRBJ2-6 TRBV28
CASSLAKAGGPDIQYF TGTGCCAGCAGTCTCGCCAAAGCGGGAGGGCCGGACATTCAGTACTTC 16 few TRBD2 TRBJ2-4 TRBV28
CASSQDLSAGYGYTF TGTGCCAGCAGCCAAGATCTTTCGGCAGGGTATGGCTACACCTTC 15 - - TRBJ1-2 TRBV4-2
CSVQGDQETQYF TGCAGCGTTCAAGGAGACCAAGAGACCCAGTACTTC 12 few - TRBJ2-5 TRBV29-1
CAWRGTDQPQHF TGTGCCTGGAGAGGGACAGATCAGCCCCAGCATTTT 12 - TRBD1 TRBJ1-5 TRBV30
CASSFAGYEQYF TGTGCCAGCAGTTTCGCGGGCTACGAGCAGTACTTC 12 few - TRBJ2-7 TRBV27
CASRGGPSSMGTEAFF TGTGCCAGTAGAGGAGGACCATCCTCAATGGGGACTGAAGCTTTCTTT 16 once - TRBJ1-1 TRBV19
CASSDTGDYEQYF TGTGCCAGCAGTGACACAGGGGACTACGAGCAGTACTTC 13 - TRBD1 TRBJ2-7 TRBV6-6
CASSQEAANNQPQHF TGCGCCAGCAGCCAAGAGGCAGCGAACAATCAGCCCCAGCATTTT 15 - - TRBJ1-5 TRBV4-3
CASSADAGKEQFF TGTGCCAGCAGTGCCGACGCGGGTAAGGAGCAGTTCTTC 13 few - TRBJ2-1 TRBV6-5
CASSLAGLVLPGANVLTF TGTGCCAGCAGCTTAGCGGGGCTAGTCCTACCTGGGGCCAACGTCCTGACTTTC 18 few - TRBJ2-6 TRBV7-6
CASSPQGSSTDTQYF TGTGCCAGCAGTCCCCAGGGTTCTAGCACAGATACGCAGTATTTT 15 few - TRBJ2-3 TRBV6-5
CASSLRSSGETQYF TGTGCCAGCAGCTTACGCTCTAGCGGAGAGACCCAGTACTTC 14 - TRBD2 TRBJ2-5 TRBV13
CASSLISGQGVKLFF TGTGCCAGCAGTCTCATCTCGGGACAGGGTGTAAAACTGTTTTTT 15 - TRBD1 TRBJ1-4 TRBV27
CASSPRQDTEAFF TGTGCCAGCAGCCCCCGACAGGACACTGAAGCTTTCTTT 13 few - TRBJ1-1 TRBV6-5
CASSPSEGLAYNEQFF TGCGCCAGCAGCCCCTCGGAGGGACTAGCATACAATGAGCAGTTCTTC 16 few TRBD2 TRBJ2-1 TRBV5-1
CATSMGHSNTEAFF TGTGCCACCAGCATGGGACACTCGAACACTGAAGCTTTCTTT 14 few - TRBJ1-1 TRBV15
CSVAWGTSGTRSSGANVLTF TGCAGCGTTGCCTGGGGGACTAGCGGGACACGGAGCTCTGGGGCCAACGTCCTGACTTTC 20 few TRBD2 TRBJ2-6 TRBV29-1
CASSPGGGQHF TGTGCCAGCTCACCAGGGGGCGGCCAGCATTTT 11 - - TRBJ1-5 TRBV18
CASRFLPGQGYDEQFF TGTGCCAGCAGGTTCCTCCCGGGACAGGGATACGATGAGCAGTTCTTC 16 few TRBD1 TRBJ2-1 TRBV7-8
CATSPGSNQPQHF TGTGCCACTTCCCCCGGGTCGAATCAGCCCCAGCATTTT 13 - - TRBJ1-5 TRBV27
CASTAGEGGSREQYF TGTGCCAGCACCGCAGGGGAGGGGGGGTCTCGCGAGCAGTACTTC 15 - - TRBJ2-7 TRBV6-6